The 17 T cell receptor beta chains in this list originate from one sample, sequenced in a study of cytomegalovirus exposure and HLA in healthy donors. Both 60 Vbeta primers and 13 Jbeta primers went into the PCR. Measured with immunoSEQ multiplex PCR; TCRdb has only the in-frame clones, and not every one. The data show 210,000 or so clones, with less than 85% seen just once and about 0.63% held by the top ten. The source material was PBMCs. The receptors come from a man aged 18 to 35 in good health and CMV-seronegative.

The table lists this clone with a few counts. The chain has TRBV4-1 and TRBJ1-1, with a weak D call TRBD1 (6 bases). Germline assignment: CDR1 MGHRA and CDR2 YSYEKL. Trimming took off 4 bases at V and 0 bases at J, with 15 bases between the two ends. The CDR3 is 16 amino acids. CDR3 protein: CASSRSTSGVNTEAFF. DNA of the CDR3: TGCGCCAGCAGCCGAAGCACGTCAGGGGTGAACACTGAAGCTTTCTTT.

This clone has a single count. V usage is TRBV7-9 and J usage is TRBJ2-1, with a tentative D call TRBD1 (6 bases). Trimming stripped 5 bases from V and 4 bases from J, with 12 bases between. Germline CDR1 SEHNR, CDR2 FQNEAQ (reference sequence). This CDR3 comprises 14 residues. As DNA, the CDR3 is TGTGCCAGCAGCGCACAGGACAGTTACAATGAGCAGTTCTTC. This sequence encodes CASSAQDSYNEQFF. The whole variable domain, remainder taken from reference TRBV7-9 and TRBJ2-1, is DTGVSQNPRHKITKRGQNVTFRCDPISEHNRLYWYRQTLGQGPEFLTYFQNEAQLEKSRLLSDRFSAERPKGSFSTLEIQRTEQGDSAMYLCASSAQDSYNEQFFGPGTRLTVL.

DNA of the CDR3: TGTGCCAGCAACCTGGGCAGGGATGGAAACACCATATATTTT. As protein: CASNLGRDGNTIYF. The V and J genes are TRBV28 and TRBJ1-3; possibly TRBD1 for D (5 bases). CDR1 MDHEN and CDR2 SYDVKM come from the germline V gene. V dropped 7 bases and J dropped 3 bases, with 13 bases sitting between them. The CDR3 runs 14 residues.

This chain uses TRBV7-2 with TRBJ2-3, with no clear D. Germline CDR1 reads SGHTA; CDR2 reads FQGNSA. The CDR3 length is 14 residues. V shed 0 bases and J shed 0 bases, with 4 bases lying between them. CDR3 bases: TGTGCCAGCAGCTTAGCGTCTAGCACAGATACGCAGTATTTT. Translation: CASSLASSTDTQYF.

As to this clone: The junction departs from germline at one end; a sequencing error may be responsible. As DNA, the CDR3 is TGTTCCAGCAGCTTATCCCCCCACGGGAGCAACAATGAGCAGTTCTTC. Translation gives CSSSLSPHGSNNEQFF. The genes are TRBV7-9 and TRBJ2-1; D is possibly TRBD2 (6 bases). This CDR3 region has 16 residues. CDR1 SEHNR and CDR2 FQNEAQ come from the germline V gene (reference sequence). Complete variable domain (other parts from reference TRBV7-9 and TRBJ2-1): DTGVSQNPRHKITKRGQNVTFRCDPISEHNRLYWYRQTLGQGPEFLTYFQNEAQLEKSRLLSDRFSAERPKGSFSTLEIQRTEQGDSAMYLCSSSLSPHGSNNEQFFGPGTRLTVL.

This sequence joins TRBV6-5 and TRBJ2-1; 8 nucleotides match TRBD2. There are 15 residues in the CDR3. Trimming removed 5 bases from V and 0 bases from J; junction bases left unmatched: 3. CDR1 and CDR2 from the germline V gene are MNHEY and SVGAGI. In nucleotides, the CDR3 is TGTGCCAGCAGTATAACTAGCGGCTCCTACAATGAGCAGTTCTTC. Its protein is CASSITSGSYNEQFF.

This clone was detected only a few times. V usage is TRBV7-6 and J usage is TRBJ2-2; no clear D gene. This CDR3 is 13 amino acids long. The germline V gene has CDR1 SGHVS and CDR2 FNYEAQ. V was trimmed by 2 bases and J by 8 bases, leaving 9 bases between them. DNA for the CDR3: TGTGCCAGCAGCTTAACGACGGAGGGGGAGCTGTTTTTT. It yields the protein CASSLTTEGELFF.

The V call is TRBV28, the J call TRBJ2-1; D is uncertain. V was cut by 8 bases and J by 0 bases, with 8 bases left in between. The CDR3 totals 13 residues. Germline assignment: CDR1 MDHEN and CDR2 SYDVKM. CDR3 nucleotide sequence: TGTGCCAGCCTCCCTAGCTCCTACAATGAGCAGTTCTTC. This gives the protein CASLPSSYNEQFF.

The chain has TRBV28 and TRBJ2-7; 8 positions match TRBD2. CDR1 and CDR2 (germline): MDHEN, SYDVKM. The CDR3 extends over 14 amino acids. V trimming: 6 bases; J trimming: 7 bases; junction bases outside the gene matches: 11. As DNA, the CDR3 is TGTGCCAGCAGACCAGCGGGAGAGAATCGAGAGCAGTACTTC. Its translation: CASRPAGENREQYF.

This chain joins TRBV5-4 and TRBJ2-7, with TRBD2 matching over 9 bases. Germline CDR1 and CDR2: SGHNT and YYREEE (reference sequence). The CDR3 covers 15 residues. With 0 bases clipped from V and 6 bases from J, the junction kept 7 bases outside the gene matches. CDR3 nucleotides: TGTGCCAGCAGCTTGGACGGCGGGAGGGCCTCCGAGCAGTACTTC. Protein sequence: CASSLDGGRASEQYF.

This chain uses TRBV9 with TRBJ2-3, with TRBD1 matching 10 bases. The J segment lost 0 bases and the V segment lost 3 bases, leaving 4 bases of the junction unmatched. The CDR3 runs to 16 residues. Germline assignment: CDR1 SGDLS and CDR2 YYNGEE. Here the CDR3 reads CASSARTGGSTDTQYF. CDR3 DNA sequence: TGTGCCAGCAGCGCCCGGACAGGGGGGAGCACAGATACGCAGTATTTT.

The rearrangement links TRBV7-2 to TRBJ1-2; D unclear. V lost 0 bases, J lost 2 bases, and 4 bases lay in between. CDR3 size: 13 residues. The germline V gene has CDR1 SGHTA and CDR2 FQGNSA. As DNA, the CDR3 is TGTGCCAGCAGCTTAGCAGCAAACTATGGCTACACCTTC. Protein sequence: CASSLAANYGYTF.

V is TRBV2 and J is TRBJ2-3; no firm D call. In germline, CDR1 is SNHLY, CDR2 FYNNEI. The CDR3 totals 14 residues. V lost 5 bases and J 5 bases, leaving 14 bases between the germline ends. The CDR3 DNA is TGTGCCAGCAGTTTCCTAGTTGTGGGAGATACGCAGTATTTT. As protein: CASSFLVVGDTQYF.

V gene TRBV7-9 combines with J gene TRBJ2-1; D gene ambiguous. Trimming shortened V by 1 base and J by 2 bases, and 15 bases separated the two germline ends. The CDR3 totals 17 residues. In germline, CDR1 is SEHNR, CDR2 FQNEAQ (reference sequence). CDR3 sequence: CASSLGLLGQTYNEQFF. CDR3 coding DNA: TGTGCCAGCAGCTTAGGTCTGTTGGGCCAGACCTACAATGAGCAGTTCTTC.

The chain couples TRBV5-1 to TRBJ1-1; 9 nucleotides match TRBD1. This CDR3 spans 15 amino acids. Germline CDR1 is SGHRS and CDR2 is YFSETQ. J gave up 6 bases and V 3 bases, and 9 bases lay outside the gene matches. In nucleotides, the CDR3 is TGCGCCAGCAGCTCCCCGGGACAGGGTGATCCTGAAGCTTTCTTT. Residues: CASSSPGQGDPEAFF.

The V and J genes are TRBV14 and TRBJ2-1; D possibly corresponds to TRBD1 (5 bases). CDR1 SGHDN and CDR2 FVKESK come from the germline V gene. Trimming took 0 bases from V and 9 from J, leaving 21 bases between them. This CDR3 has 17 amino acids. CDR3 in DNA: TGTGCCAGCAGCCAAGATAGGGGCACAGGCCCGCTTGGTGAGCAGTTCTTC. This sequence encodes CASSQDRGTGPLGEQFF.

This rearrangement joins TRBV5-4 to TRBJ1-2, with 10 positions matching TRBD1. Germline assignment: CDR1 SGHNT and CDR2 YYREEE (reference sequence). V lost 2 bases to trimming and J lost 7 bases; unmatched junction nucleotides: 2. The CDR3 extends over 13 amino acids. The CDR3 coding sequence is TGTGCCAGCAGCTTCCGGGACAGGGGTGGCTACACCTTC. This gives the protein CASSFRDRGGYTF. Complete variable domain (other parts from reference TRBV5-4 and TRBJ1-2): ETGVTQSPTHLIKTRGQQVTLRCSSQSGHNTVSWYQQALGQGPQFIFQYYREEENGRGNFPPRFSGLQFPNYSSELNVNALELDDSALYLCASSFRDRGGYTFGSGTRLTVV.